The 10 T cell receptor beta chains listed next were all sequenced from one sample in a study of blood T cells in healthy people across ages. For the second PCR, which ran for about 6 to 11 cycles, a sample-barcoded 5' primer and a J-beta primer mix were used. Using its own MiXCR run on the 5' RACE reads, TCRdb lists one record per CDR3 protein. The sample includes some 710,000 distinct CDR3 sequences, about 20% of them seen just once. The sample comprised blood. The receptors were gathered from a man between 65 and 79 years old in good health.

The genes are TRBV10-2 and TRBJ1-1; D gene unclear. V lost 2 bases to trimming and J lost 1 base, with 11 bases between them. This CDR3 is built from 15 residues. CDR1 is WSHSY, CDR2 SAAADI, per germline. CDR3 loop: CASSEDYAGNTEAFF. CDR3 nucleotide sequence: TGCGCCAGCAGTGAGGATTATGCAGGGAACACTGAAGCTTTCTTT.

This sequence joins TRBV14 and TRBJ2-1; possible D gene TRBD2, 5 bases. V was cut by 1 base and J by 2 bases, with 9 bases left in between. Germline V lookup: CDR1 SGHDN, CDR2 FVKESK. CDR3 size: 15 residues. CDR3 loop: CASSQVLVPYNEQFF. Here the CDR3 DNA reads TGTGCCAGCAGCCAAGTACTAGTGCCCTACAATGAGCAGTTCTTC.

This clonotype was detected a few times. J is TRBJ1-1 and V is TRBV20-1, with D maybe TRBD1 (5 bases). V was pared by 5 bases and J by 4 bases, with 17 bases between. This CDR3 has 14 residues. Looked up from germline, CDR1 is DFQATT and CDR2 is SNEGSKA (reference sequence). The DNA of the CDR3 is TGCAGTGCTCCCGGGCGGGACCACGCCACTGAAGCTTTCTTT. Protein sequence: CSAPGRDHATEAFF.

The rearrangement links TRBV5-1 to TRBJ2-2; D call uncertain. Germline lookup yields CDR1 SGHRS and CDR2 YFSETQ. The germline V and J ends were trimmed by 0 bases and 1 base, with 7 bases remaining between them. The CDR3 spans 15 residues. CDR3 sequence (DNA): TGCGCCAGCAGCTTGGGACAAAAGAACACCGGGGAGCTGTTTTTT. Translation gives CASSLGQKNTGELFF.

The chain joins TRBV20-1 to TRBJ2-1; TRBD2 matches at 11 bases. The junction had 7 bases not matched to a gene; V was cut back by 5 bases and J by 4 bases. CDR3 length equals 15 residues. From germline, CDR1 is DFQATT and CDR2 SNEGSKA (reference sequence). As DNA, the CDR3 is TGCAGTGCTTCCCATGGACTAGCGGGTTACAATGAGCAGTTCTTC. Translation: CSASHGLAGYNEQFF.

DNA of the CDR3: TGTGCCAGCAGACCGGACAGGGCTAACGAGCAGTACTTC. It is translated as CASRPDRANEQYF. The V call is TRBV28, the J call TRBJ2-7; 8 positions agree with TRBD1. Per the germline V gene, CDR1 is MDHEN and CDR2 is SYDVKM. CDR3 length: 13 residues. V gave up 6 bases and J gave up 5 bases; unmatched junction bases: 6.

The rearrangement links TRBV6-2 or TRBV6-3 to TRBJ2-3; D is ambiguous. In germline, CDR1 is MNHEY, CDR2 SVGEGT. The CDR3 is 14 amino acids. V was clipped by 0 bases and J by 4 bases, with 8 bases between them. The DNA of the CDR3 is TGTGCCAGCAGTTACTCGCTTGTCGCAGATACGCAGTATTTT. The encoded protein is CASSYSLVADTQYF.

In this sample, this clonotype turned up a few times. The rearrangement uses TRBV19 and TRBJ2-5; D uncertain. Judging by the DNA end, TRBJ2-7 fits better; the J call may be wrong. In germline, CDR1 is LNHDA, CDR2 SQIVND (reference sequence). The CDR3 length is 11 residues. CDR3 nucleotides: TGTGCCAGTAGTGCGCTGGGCGAGCAGTACTTC. It encodes CASSALGEQYF.

V and J are TRBV6-6 and TRBJ1-5; D may be TRBD1 (5 bases). The CDR3 contains 14 residues. Trimming removed 6 bases from V and 6 bases from J, with 15 bases in between. Germline V gene sequence: CDR1 MNHNY, CDR2 SVGAGI (reference sequence). CDR3 amino acids: CASSPQGTAQPQHF. CDR3 DNA sequence: TGTGCCAGCAGCCCCCAGGGTACCGCTCAGCCCCAGCATTTT.

About this clonotype: Likely a read error: the CDR3 ends without its conserved phenylalanine or tryptophan. J is TRBJ2-5 and V is TRBV7-9; possibly TRBD2 for D (6 bases). The J call could be wrong; TRBJ2-1 is a better fit for the DNA end. CDR3 size: 12 residues. Germline V gives CDR1 SEHNR, CDR2 FQNEAQ (reference sequence). The CDR3 loop is CASSLGGEVQFC. The CDR3 DNA follows: TGTGCCAGCAGCTTAGGAGGGGAGGTTCAGTTCTGC.